Listed here are 27 T cell receptor beta chains from one sample, sequenced in a study of human T cells and chemical hapten exposure. TCRdb redid the calling of the RACE reads with MiXCR, one entry per CDR3 protein. The sample includes fewer than 200,000 distinct CDR3 sequences, about a quarter of them seen just once. This sample's time point: patch test 3, about 24 weeks after DPC sensitization. As to treatment: therapeutic diphenylcyclopropenone sensitization with weekly scalp DPC. Sample: whole blood, taken in connection with sensitization to the hapten diphenylcyclopropenone (DPC). The receptors here all came from a woman between 18 and 29 years old with alopecia areata. Some clones in this sample may be carry-over from other donors' samples.

This clonotype was recorded at least ten times. The chain joins TRBV4-1 to TRBJ2-1; D uncertain. Germline-derived CDR1 and CDR2 are MGHRA and YSYEKL. V dropped 4 bases and J dropped 10 bases, with 11 bases sitting between them. The CDR3 is 12 amino acids. As DNA, the CDR3 is TGCGCCAGCAGCCTCCCCCTACAAGAGCAGTTCTTC. Translated, it gives CASSLPLQEQFF.

This clonotype was seen a handful of times. The gene calls are TRBV29-1 and TRBJ2-7, with TRBD2 matching over 12 bases. Losses at the gene ends were 5 bases for V and 2 bases for J; bases not matched to a gene: 4. This CDR3 is 14 amino acids long. The germline V gene has CDR1 SQVTM and CDR2 ANQGSEA. CDR3 sequence (DNA): TGCAGCGTTCCAGGACTAGCGGGAACCTACGAGCAGTACTTC. Amino acid sequence: CSVPGLAGTYEQYF.

The chain joins TRBV2 to TRBJ1-2, with a tentative D call TRBD1 (6 bases). The CDR3 covers 15 residues. The V and J ends lost 7 bases and 0 bases respectively, with 15 bases between them. The germline gives CDR1 SNHLY, CDR2 FYNNEI. CDR3: CASTQDRPSNYGYTF. In DNA, the CDR3 is TGTGCCAGCACCCAGGACAGACCCTCTAACTATGGCTACACCTTC.

The chain is built from TRBV5-5 and TRBJ2-7; D is uncertain. In germline, CDR1 is SGHKS, CDR2 YYEKEE (reference sequence). The ends were cut back, 4 bases at V and 4 bases at J, with 24 bases in the middle. This CDR3 contains 17 residues. CDR3 loop: CASSPSHGTSPLYEQYF. CDR3 sequence (DNA): TGTGCCAGCAGCCCCTCCCACGGAACTTCCCCCCTTTACGAGCAGTACTTC. The whole variable domain, filled in from reference TRBV5-5 and TRBJ2-7, reads DAGVTQSPTHLIKTRGQQVTLRCSPISGHKSVSWYQQVLGQGPQFIFQYYEKEERGRGNFPDRFSARQFPNYSSELNVNALLLGDSALYLCASSPSHGTSPLYEQYFGPGTRLTVT.

This clonotype has only a few counts. The chain links TRBV7-2 to TRBJ1-1, with D uncertain. Germline CDR1 and CDR2: SGHTA and FQGNSA. This CDR3 has 13 residues. Trimming took 7 bases from V and 4 from J, leaving 13 bases between them. CDR3 in amino acids: CASNQALGTEAFF. In DNA, the CDR3 is TGTGCCAGCAACCAGGCCCTGGGCACTGAAGCTTTCTTT.

This rearrangement joins TRBV24-1 to TRBJ1-5; no definite D call. Germline-derived CDR1 and CDR2 are KGHDR and SFDVKD. This CDR3 is built from 15 residues. V gave up 1 base and J gave up 3 bases, with 9 bases separating them. The CDR3 region is CATSDFRAVNQPQHF. CDR3 nucleotides: TGTGCCACCAGTGATTTTCGGGCAGTCAATCAGCCCCAGCATTTT.

The V call is TRBV19, the J call TRBJ2-7; possible D gene TRBD1, 6 bases. V was clipped by 5 bases and J by 0 bases, with 14 bases between them. CDR3 length: 15 residues. CDR1 is LNHDA and CDR2 is SQIVND in the germline V gene (reference sequence). Written as DNA, the CDR3 is TGTGCCAGTAGTTTCACCCGACAGGCCTCCTACGAGCAGTACTTC. Translation gives CASSFTRQASYEQYF. The full variable domain, rest sourced from reference TRBV19 and TRBJ2-7, is DGGITQSPKYLFRKEGQNVTLSCEQNLNHDAMYWYRQDPGQGLRLIYYSQIVNDFQKGDIAEGYSVSREKKESFPLTVTSAQKNPTAFYLCASSFTRQASYEQYFGPGTRLTVT.

This clonotype was detected only a few times. The chain combines TRBV24-1 with TRBJ2-1; 9 bases map to TRBD1. Germline V gene lookup returns CDR1 KGHDR and CDR2 SFDVKD. This CDR3 is 15 amino acids long. After removal of 7 bases from V and 4 bases from J, the junction contained 7 bases not matched to a gene. This CDR3 is CATRTGTGLYNEQFF. The DNA of the CDR3 is TGTGCCACCAGGACCGGGACAGGGCTATACAATGAGCAGTTCTTC.

The chain uses TRBV6-5 and TRBJ1-6, with D hard to call. V shed 6 bases and J shed 5 bases, with 17 bases lying between them. This CDR3 has 16 residues. Per germline, CDR1 MNHEY and CDR2 SVGAGI. The DNA for the CDR3 is TGTGCCAGCAGCGCTTCCGTGGGGTTTAATAATTCACCCCTCCACTTT. It translates to CASSASVGFNNSPLHF.

This clonotype was observed a few times. This CDR3 reads CVGEGLSYEQYF. CDR3 sequence (DNA): TGCGTTGGGGAGGGACTTTCCTACGAGCAGTACTTC. The J gene is TRBJ2-7, the V gene TRBV20-1, with TRBD2 matching over 7 bases. This CDR3 contains 12 residues. From germline, CDR1 is DFQATT and CDR2 SNEGSKA (reference sequence).

This clonotype was detected ten times or more. This chain connects TRBV6-6 to TRBJ2-7, with 7 bases aligning to TRBD1. Per the germline V gene, CDR1 is MNHNY and CDR2 is SVGAGI (reference sequence). V lost 3 bases to trimming and J lost 3 bases; unmatched junction nucleotides: 8. This CDR3 is 15 amino acids long. CDR3: CASSYLKRDSYEQYF. In DNA form, the CDR3 reads TGTGCCAGCAGTTATCTCAAACGGGACAGCTACGAGCAGTACTTC.

The chain combines TRBV27 with TRBJ1-1, with D perhaps TRBD1 (5 bases). The V gene lost 0 bases and the J gene lost 7 bases, with 15 bases spanning the gap. Germline V gene data show CDR1 as MNHEY and CDR2 as SMNVEV (reference sequence). The CDR3 runs 15 residues. In DNA form, the CDR3 reads TGTGCCAGCAGTTTATCGCGCAGGGTCCAGCTTGAAGCTTTCTTT. Residues: CASSLSRRVQLEAFF.

V is TRBV6-2 or TRBV6-3 and J is TRBJ2-7; 7 nucleotides line up with TRBD1. V was pared by 7 bases and J by 4 bases, with 10 bases of the junction left unmatched. The CDR3 extends over 14 amino acids. CDR1 MNHEY and CDR2 SVGEGT come from the germline V gene. The CDR3 nucleotides are TGTGCCAGCACCGACCGTATGGGACAGTACGAGCAGTACTTC. It encodes CASTDRMGQYEQYF.

This clonotype was observed once. Since the CDR3 does not end with the conserved phenylalanine or tryptophan, this likely comes from a read error. The gene calls are TRBV11-1 and TRBJ1-1, with D unclear. The CDR3 spans 13 residues. V lost 6 bases and J lost 0, with 8 bases in between. CDR1 SGHAT and CDR2 FQDESV come from the germline V gene (reference sequence). The CDR3 coding sequence is TGTGCCAGCAGGGGAGGGATGAACACTGAAGCTTTCTCT. It encodes CASRGGMNTEAFS.

This clonotype was seen a handful of times. The chain employs TRBV20-1 and TRBJ1-5; no reliable D call. The ends were cut back, 7 bases at V and 3 bases at J, with 13 bases in the middle. The germline V gene encodes CDR1 DFQATT and CDR2 SNEGSKA (reference sequence). This CDR3 has 13 residues. The CDR3 DNA is TGCAGTGGCACGGACTGGGCCAATCAGCCCCAGCATTTT. This gives the protein CSGTDWANQPQHF.

The sample holds a few counts of this clonotype. The chain is built from TRBV5-1 and TRBJ2-1; 13 nucleotides align to TRBD2. The germline CDR1 and CDR2 sequences are SGHRS and YFSETQ. The CDR3 length is 17 residues. J was trimmed by 5 bases and V by 0 bases; bases with no gene match: 5. The CDR3 sequence is CASSLAKGLAGDNEQFF. In DNA form, the CDR3 reads TGCGCCAGCAGCTTGGCGAAAGGACTAGCGGGGGACAATGAGCAGTTCTTC.

The V and J genes are TRBV7-9 and TRBJ2-7; either TRBD1 or TRBD2 may supply D (5 bases each). The germline gives CDR1 SEHNR, CDR2 FQNEAQ (reference sequence). The V gene lost 4 bases and the J gene lost 1 base, with 14 bases spanning the gap. The CDR3 contains 15 residues. The CDR3 protein is CASSSTGTYSYEQYF. DNA for the CDR3: TGTGCCAGCAGCTCAACCGGGACCTATTCCTACGAGCAGTACTTC.

The chain recombines TRBV20-1 with TRBJ2-7; the D gene is possibly TRBD1 (6 bases). This CDR3 has 14 amino acids. In germline, CDR1 is DFQATT, CDR2 SNEGSKA (reference sequence). V lost 4 bases to trimming and J lost 2 bases, with 15 bases between them. This chain's CDR3 is CSAKTGGTAYEQYF. CDR3 nucleotide sequence: TGCAGTGCTAAGACAGGAGGAACTGCCTACGAGCAGTACTTC.

V is TRBV5-1 and J is TRBJ2-1; the D gene is possibly TRBD2 (5 bases). Germline-derived CDR1 and CDR2 are SGHRS and YFSETQ. V was cut by 0 bases and J by 6 bases, with 10 bases left in between. This CDR3 region has 14 residues. This CDR3 reads CASSLGDEGNEQFF. CDR3 coding DNA: TGCGCCAGCAGCTTGGGAGATGAGGGCAATGAGCAGTTCTTC.

The chain is built from TRBV19 and TRBJ2-2, with 9 bases identical to TRBD2. Germline V gives CDR1 LNHDA, CDR2 SQIVND (reference sequence). The CDR3 is 17 residues long. The J segment lost 2 bases and the V segment lost 6 bases, leaving 10 bases of the junction unmatched. The DNA of the CDR3 is TGTGCCAGTAGAAGGGACCTAGCGGGATTCAACACCGGGGAGCTGTTTTTT. Its translation: CASRRDLAGFNTGELFF.

The chain is built from TRBV7-9 and TRBJ2-6; D unresolved. V lost 4 bases to trimming and J lost 3 bases, with 1 base between them. The germline V gene has CDR1 SEHNR and CDR2 FQNEAQ (reference sequence). The CDR3 loop spans 12 amino acids. In DNA, the CDR3 is TGTGCCAGCAGCTATGGGGCCAACGTCCTGACTTTC. This translates into CASSYGANVLTF. The whole variable domain, filled in from reference TRBV7-9 and TRBJ2-6, reads DTGVSQNPRHKITKRGQNVTFRCDPISEHNRLYWYRQTLGQGPEFLTYFQNEAQLEKSRLLSDRFSAERPKGSFSTLEIQRTEQGDSAMYLCASSYGANVLTFGAGSRLTVL.

The V gene is TRBV3-1, the J gene TRBJ2-1; the match to TRBD1 covers 7 bases. The V segment lost 8 bases and the J segment 4 bases; nucleotides outside the gene matches: 2. CDR1 LGHDT and CDR2 YNNKEL come from the germline V gene (reference sequence). CDR3 size: 12 residues. The CDR3 protein is CASGTVYNEQFF. DNA for the CDR3: TGTGCCAGCGGGACAGTTTACAATGAGCAGTTCTTC.

This clonotype was observed a few times. The chain combines TRBV6-5 with TRBJ1-1; 9 bases fit TRBD1. The J segment lost 1 base and the V segment lost 5 bases, leaving 5 bases of the junction unmatched. Germline V gene sequence: CDR1 MNHEY, CDR2 SVGAGI. The CDR3 runs 15 residues. CDR3 sequence reads: CASSGRQGGNTEAFF. The CDR3 DNA follows: TGTGCCAGCAGTGGAAGACAGGGGGGGAACACTGAAGCTTTCTTT.

V is TRBV27 and J is TRBJ2-3; a weak D match, TRBD2 (6 bases). CDR1 is MNHEY and CDR2 is SMNVEV in the germline V gene (reference sequence). The V end was cut by 7 bases, the J end by 0 bases, with 20 bases between. This CDR3 has 17 residues. The CDR3 spells CASNGGRSSSSTDTQYF. CDR3 DNA sequence: TGTGCCAGCAATGGAGGGAGAAGCTCATCTAGCACAGATACGCAGTATTTT.

The rearrangement links TRBV20-1 to TRBJ1-1; D perhaps matches TRBD1 (5 bases). Germline loops: CDR1 DFQATT, CDR2 SNEGSKA (reference sequence). This CDR3 has 11 amino acids. In DNA form, the CDR3 reads TGCAGCGGGGGGGTGAACACTGAAGCTTTCTTT. Protein product: CSGGVNTEAFF.

The chain recombines TRBV20-1 with TRBJ2-7, with D possibly matching TRBD2 (6 bases). V was cut by 0 bases and J by 6 bases, with 15 bases left in between. The germline gives CDR1 DFQATT, CDR2 SNEGSKA (reference sequence). This CDR3 has 14 residues. CDR3 coding DNA: TGCAGTGCTAGAGACGGGAGAAAGGGGTCCGAGCAGTACTTC. This codes for CSARDGRKGSEQYF.

This clonotype was picked up a small number of times. This rearrangement joins TRBV20-1 to TRBJ2-1; D is uncertain. The CDR3 sequence is 14 residues long. In germline, CDR1 is DFQATT, CDR2 SNEGSKA (reference sequence). The germline V and J ends were trimmed by 3 bases and 3 bases, with 12 bases remaining between them. CDR3 sequence: CSASRPSNYNEQFF. In DNA form, the CDR3 reads TGCAGTGCTAGTAGGCCTTCCAACTACAATGAGCAGTTCTTC.